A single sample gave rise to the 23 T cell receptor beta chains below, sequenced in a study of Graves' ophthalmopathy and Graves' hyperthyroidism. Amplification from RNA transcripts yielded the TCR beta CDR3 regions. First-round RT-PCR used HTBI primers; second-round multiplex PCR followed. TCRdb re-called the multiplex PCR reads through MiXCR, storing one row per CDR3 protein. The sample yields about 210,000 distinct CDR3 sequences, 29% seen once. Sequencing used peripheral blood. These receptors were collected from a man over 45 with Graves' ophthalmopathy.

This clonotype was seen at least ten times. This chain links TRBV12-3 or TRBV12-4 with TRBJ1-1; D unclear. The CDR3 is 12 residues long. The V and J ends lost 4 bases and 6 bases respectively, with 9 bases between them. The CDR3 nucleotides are TGTGCCAGCAGTTGGGGTAGGGCTGAAGCTTTCTTT. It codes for CASSWGRAEAFF.

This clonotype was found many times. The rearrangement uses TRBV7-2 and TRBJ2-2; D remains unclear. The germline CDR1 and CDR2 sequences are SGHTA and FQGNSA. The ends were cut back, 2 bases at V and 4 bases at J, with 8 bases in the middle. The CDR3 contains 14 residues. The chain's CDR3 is CASSLIGRTGELFF. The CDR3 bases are TGTGCCAGCAGCTTAATCGGACGCACCGGGGAGCTGTTTTTT.

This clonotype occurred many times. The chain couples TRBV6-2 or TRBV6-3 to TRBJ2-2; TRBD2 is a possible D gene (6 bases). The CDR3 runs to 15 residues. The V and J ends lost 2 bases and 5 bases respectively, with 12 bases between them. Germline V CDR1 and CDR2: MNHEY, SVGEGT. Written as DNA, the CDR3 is TGTGCCAGCAGTTACGCGGAGGGAAATACCGGGGAGCTGTTTTTT. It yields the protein CASSYAEGNTGELFF.

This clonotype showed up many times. CDR3 region: CASTPWIGETQYF. The CDR3 DNA sequence: TGTGCCAGCACCCCATGGATCGGAGAGACCCAGTACTTC. The gene calls are TRBV6-2 or TRBV6-3 and TRBJ2-5; D unclear. Germline V gene lookup returns CDR1 MNHEY and CDR2 SVGEGT. The CDR3 extends over 13 amino acids. Trimming cost V 7 bases and J 4 bases, with 13 bases left between them.

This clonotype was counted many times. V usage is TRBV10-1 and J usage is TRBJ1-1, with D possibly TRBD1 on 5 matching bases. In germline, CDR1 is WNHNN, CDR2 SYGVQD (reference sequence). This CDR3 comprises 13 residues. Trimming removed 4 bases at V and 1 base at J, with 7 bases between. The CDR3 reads CASSGQTNTEAFF. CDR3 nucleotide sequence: TGCGCCAGCAGTGGACAGACGAACACTGAAGCTTTCTTT.

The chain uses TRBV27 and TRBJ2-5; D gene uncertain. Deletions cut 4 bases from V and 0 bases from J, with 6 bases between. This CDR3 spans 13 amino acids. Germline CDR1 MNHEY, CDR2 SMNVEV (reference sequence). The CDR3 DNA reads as TGTGCCAGCAGTTCCGCGAACCAAGAGACCCAGTACTTC. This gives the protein CASSSANQETQYF.

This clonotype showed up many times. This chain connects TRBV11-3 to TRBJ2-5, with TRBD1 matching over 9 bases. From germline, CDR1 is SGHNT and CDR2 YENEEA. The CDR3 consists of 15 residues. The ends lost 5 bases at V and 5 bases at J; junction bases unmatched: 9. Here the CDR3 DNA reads TGTGCCAGCAGCGCTGGACAGGGGCTAAGGGAGACCCAGTACTTC. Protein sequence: CASSAGQGLRETQYF.

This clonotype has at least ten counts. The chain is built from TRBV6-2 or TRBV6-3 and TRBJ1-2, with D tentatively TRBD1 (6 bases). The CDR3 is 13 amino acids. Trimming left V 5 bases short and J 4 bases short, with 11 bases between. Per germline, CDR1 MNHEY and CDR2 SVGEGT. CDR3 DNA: TGTGCCAGCAGTCACGACAGGTTCTATGGCTACACCTTC. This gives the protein CASSHDRFYGYTF.

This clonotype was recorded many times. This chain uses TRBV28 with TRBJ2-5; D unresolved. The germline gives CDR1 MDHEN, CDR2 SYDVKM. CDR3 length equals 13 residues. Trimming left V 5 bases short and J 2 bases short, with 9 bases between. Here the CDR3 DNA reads TGTGCCAGCAGTCCCAAGAGACAAGAGACCCAGTACTTC. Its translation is CASSPKRQETQYF.

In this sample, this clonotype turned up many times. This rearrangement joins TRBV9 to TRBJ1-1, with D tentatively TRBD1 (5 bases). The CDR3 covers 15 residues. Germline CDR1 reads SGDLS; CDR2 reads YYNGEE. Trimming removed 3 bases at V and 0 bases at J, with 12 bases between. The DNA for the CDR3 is TGTGCCAGCAGCGGGACCCGACAGATGAACACTGAAGCTTTCTTT. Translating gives CASSGTRQMNTEAFF.

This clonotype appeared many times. Here the CDR3 DNA reads TGCAGCGTTGAAGATCTCACCGGGGAGCTGTTTTTT. Amino acid sequence: CSVEDLTGELFF. This rearrangement joins TRBV29-1 to TRBJ2-2, with D unresolved. Germline loops: CDR1 SQVTM, CDR2 ANQGSEA. CDR3 length: 12 residues. The V end was cut by 0 bases, the J end by 4 bases, with 3 bases between.

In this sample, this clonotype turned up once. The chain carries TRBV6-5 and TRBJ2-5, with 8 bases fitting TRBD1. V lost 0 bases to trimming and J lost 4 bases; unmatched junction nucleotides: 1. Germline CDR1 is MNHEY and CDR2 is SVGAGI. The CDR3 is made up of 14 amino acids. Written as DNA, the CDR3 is TGTGCCAGCAGTTACTCCGGGACAGGAGAGACCCAGTACTTC. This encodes CASSYSGTGETQYF.

The CDR3: CASSWERENTEAFF. CDR3 bases: TGTGCCAGCAGTTGGGAGAGAGAAAACACTGAAGCTTTCTTT. The V and J genes are TRBV2 and TRBJ1-1; D remains ambiguous. Germline CDR1 and CDR2: SNHLY and FYNNEI. CDR3 length equals 14 residues. V gave up 5 bases and J gave up 2 bases, with 12 bases separating them. Based on the CDR3 plus reference TRBV2 and TRBJ1-1, the full variable domain is EPEVTQTPSHQVTQMGQEVILRCVPISNHLYFYWYRQILGQKVEFLVSFYNNEISEKSEIFDDQFSVERPDGSNFTLKIRSTKLEDSAMYFCASSWERENTEAFFGQGTRLTVV.

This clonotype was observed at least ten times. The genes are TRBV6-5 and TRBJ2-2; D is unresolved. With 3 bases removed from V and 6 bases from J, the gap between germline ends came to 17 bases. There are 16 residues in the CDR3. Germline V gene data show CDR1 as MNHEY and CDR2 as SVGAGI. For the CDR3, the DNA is TGTGCCAGCAGTTATAGGAAAGTACCGGTGCCCGGGGAGCTGTTTTTT. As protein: CASSYRKVPVPGELFF.

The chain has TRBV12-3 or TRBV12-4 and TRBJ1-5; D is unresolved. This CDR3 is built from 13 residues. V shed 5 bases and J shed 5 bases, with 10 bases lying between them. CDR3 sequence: CASSTDIDQPQHF. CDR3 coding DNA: TGTGCCAGCAGTACCGACATCGATCAGCCCCAGCATTTT.

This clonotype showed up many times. The DNA of the CDR3 is TGTGCCAGCAGTTCCTCGGGACAGGGGGACCCAGAGACCCAGTACTTC. It encodes CASSSSGQGDPETQYF. V gene TRBV28 combines with J gene TRBJ2-5, with 11 bases identical to TRBD1. Losses at the gene ends were 4 bases for V and 4 bases for J; bases not matched to a gene: 8. The V gene's germline CDR1 is MDHEN and CDR2 SYDVKM. This CDR3 spans 16 amino acids.

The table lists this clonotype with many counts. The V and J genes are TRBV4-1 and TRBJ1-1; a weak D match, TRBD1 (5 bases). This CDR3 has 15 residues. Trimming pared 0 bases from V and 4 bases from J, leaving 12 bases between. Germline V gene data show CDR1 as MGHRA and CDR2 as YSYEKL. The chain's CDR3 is CASSQEGQGGTEAFF. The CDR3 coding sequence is TGCGCCAGCAGCCAAGAAGGGCAGGGCGGCACTGAAGCTTTCTTT.

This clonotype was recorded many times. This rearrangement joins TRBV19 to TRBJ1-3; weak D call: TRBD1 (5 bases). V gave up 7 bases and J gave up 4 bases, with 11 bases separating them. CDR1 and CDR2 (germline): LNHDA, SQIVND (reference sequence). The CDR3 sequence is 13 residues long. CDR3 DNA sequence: TGTGCCAGTAAGGAGGGGCCCGGAAACACCATATATTTT. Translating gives CASKEGPGNTIYF.

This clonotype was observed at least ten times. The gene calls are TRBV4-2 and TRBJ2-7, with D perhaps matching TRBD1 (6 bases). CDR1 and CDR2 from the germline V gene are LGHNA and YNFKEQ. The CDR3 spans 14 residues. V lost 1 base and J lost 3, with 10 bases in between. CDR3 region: CASSQGPTGYEQYF. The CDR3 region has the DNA TGTGCCAGCAGCCAAGGACCGACAGGCTACGAGCAGTACTTC.

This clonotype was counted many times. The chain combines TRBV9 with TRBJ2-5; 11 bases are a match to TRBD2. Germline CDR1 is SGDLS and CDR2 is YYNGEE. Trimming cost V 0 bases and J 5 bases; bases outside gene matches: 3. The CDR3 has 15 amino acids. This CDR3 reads CASSVAGTSGETQYF. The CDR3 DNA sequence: TGTGCCAGCAGCGTAGCCGGGACTAGCGGTGAGACCCAGTACTTC.

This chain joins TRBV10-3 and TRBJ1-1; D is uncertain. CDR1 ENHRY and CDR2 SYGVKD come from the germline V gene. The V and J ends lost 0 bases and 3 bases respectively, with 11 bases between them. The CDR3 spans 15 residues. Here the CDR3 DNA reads TGTGCCATCAGTGAGTCAGGCGGTTTCGACACTGAAGCTTTCTTT. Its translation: CAISESGGFDTEAFF.

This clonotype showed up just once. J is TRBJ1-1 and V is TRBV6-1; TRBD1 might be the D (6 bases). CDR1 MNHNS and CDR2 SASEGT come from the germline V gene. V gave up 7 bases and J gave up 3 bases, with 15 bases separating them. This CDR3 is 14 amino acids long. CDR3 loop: CASTRGGADTEAFF. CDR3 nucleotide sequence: TGTGCCAGCACTCGCGGGGGGGCGGACACTGAAGCTTTCTTT.

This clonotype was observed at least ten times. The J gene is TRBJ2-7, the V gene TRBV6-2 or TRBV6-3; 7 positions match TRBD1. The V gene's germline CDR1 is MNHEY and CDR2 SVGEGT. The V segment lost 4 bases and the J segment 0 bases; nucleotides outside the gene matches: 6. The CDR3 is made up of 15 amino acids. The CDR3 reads CASSSPRQGSYEQYF. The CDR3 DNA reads TGTGCCAGCAGTTCCCCGAGACAGGGCTCCTACGAGCAGTACTTC.